Detailed here is one T cell receptor beta chain. Its matching antigen is unknown. Trimming pared 4 bases from V and 5 bases from J, leaving 4 bases between. Germline CDR1 reads SGHNT; CDR2 reads YYREEE (reference sequence). The length of the CDR3 is 11 residues. Nominally healthy donors provided the samples, though records likely missed some immune exposures. The PCR contained 60 Vbeta and 13 Jbeta primers. As originally analysed: In a later analysis, the count reached some 83 million unique TCR beta chains, with about 11 million shared. The protocol was immunoSEQ multiplex PCR, while the TCRdb copy is restricted to in-frame clones and leaves out a portion. V and J calls plus clone size are reproduced from that table; the DNA served to infer D and trimming. The data show about 150,000 clones, with roughly 79% seen just once and about 0.62% held by the top ten. This sample is drawn from a study of cytomegalovirus exposure and HLA in healthy donors. Study outcomes and limitations: Indistinguishability led to the exclusion of some V segments, TRBV6-2 and TRBV6-3 included.

The chain couples TRBV5-4 to TRBJ2-1; D is unclear. The source is a male donor in good health and CMV-seronegative. Sequenced: PBMCs. CDR3: CASSLDNEQFF. Written as DNA, the CDR3 is TGTGCCAGCAGCCTCGACAATGAGCAGTTCTTC.